These 15 T cell receptor beta chains were sequenced from one sample in a study of lung T cells in sarcoidosis with Löfgren's syndrome. Each CDR3 protein gets one entry after TCRdb re-called the reads with MiXCR. Of 50,000 to 65,000 distinct CDR3 sequences in the sample, 20% to 25% were seen once. The sample comprised CD4+ T cells from PBMCs. The receptors here all came from a human donor with sarcoidosis (Löfgren's syndrome or another form), or a control subject (not recorded which).

This clonotype was seen only a few times. V and J are TRBV29-1 and TRBJ1-1; TRBD1 might be the D (5 bases). Germline CDR1 reads SQVTM; CDR2 reads ANQGSEA. The CDR3 has 13 amino acids. The V and J ends lost 4 bases and 1 base respectively, with 10 bases between them. The CDR3 spells CSVALGQNTEAFF. In DNA, the CDR3 is TGCAGCGTTGCCCTAGGACAGAACACTGAAGCTTTCTTT. Combining the CDR3 with reference TRBV29-1 and TRBJ1-1 gives the whole variable domain SAVISQKPSRDICQRGTSLTIQCQVDSQVTMMFWYRQQPGQSLTLIATANQGSEATYESGFVIDKFPISRPNLTFSTLTVSNMSPEDSSIYLCSVALGQNTEAFFGQGTRLTVV.

Ten or more counts support this clonotype. This rearrangement joins TRBV11-2 to TRBJ2-1, with D uncertain. Between the trimmed V and J ends, which lost 3 bases and 5 bases, there was a span of 8 bases. The CDR3 has 13 residues. Germline loops: CDR1 SGHAT, CDR2 FQNNGV. In nucleotides, the CDR3 is TGTGCCAGCAGCTTCTCTAGGCACAATGAGCAGTTCTTC. It specifies CASSFSRHNEQFF.

On this clonotype itself: A much larger clone differs from this one at a single base, so this may be a read error. The genes are TRBV28 and TRBJ1-5, with D uncertain. This CDR3 comprises 12 residues. Looked up from germline, CDR1 is MDHEN and CDR2 is SYDVKM. This CDR3 reads CASSLANQPRHF. In DNA, the CDR3 is TGTGCCAGCAGTTTGGCAAATCAGCCCCGGCATTTT. Full variable domain (missing parts from reference TRBV28 and TRBJ1-5): DVKVTQSSRYLVKRTGEKVFLECVQDMDHENMFWYRQDPGLGLRLIYFSYDVKMKEKGDIPEGYSVSREKKERFSLILESASTNQTSMYLCASSLANQPRHFGDGTRLSIL.

Concerning this clonotype: This may stem from a read error, because a much larger clone lies one nucleotide away. The chain uses TRBV7-2 and TRBJ2-7; no definite D call. The germline CDR1 and CDR2 sequences are SGHTA and FQGNSA. The CDR3 length is 13 residues. CDR3 DNA sequence: TGTGCCAGCAGTGCCGAGGTAGGAGACGAGCAGAACTTC. Its protein product is CASSAEVGDEQNF.

As for this clonotype: This may come from a read error, since a much larger clone is one base off. This chain links TRBV28 with TRBJ2-1; 11 bases agree with TRBD1. After removal of 4 bases from V and 11 bases from J, the junction contained 4 bases not matched to a gene. CDR1 is MDHEN and CDR2 is SYDVKM in the germline V gene. This CDR3 has 13 residues. The CDR3 DNA is TGTGCCAGCAGTTCCGGACAGGGGGCTCAGCAGTTCTTC. Translating gives CASSSGQGAQQFF.

This clonotype was found a few times. The junction and the germline gene differ at one end; a read error may be behind it. The V and J genes are TRBV29-1 and TRBJ2-1; 9 bases fit TRBD2. The germline gives CDR1 SQVTM, CDR2 ANQGSEA. The CDR3 length is 11 residues. This CDR3 is CSVEGVAGGYF. The CDR3 bases are TGCAGCGTTGAGGGGGTGGCGGGAGGGTATTTC.

This clonotype was recorded many times. This chain joins TRBV28 and TRBJ2-7; D unclear. The CDR3 consists of 12 residues. CDR1 and CDR2 from the germline V gene are MDHEN and SYDVKM. The V and J ends lost 3 bases and 6 bases respectively, with 9 bases between them. CDR3 region: CASSFIGSEQYV. The CDR3 DNA reads TGTGCCAGCAGTTTTATCGGTAGCGAGCAGTACGTC.

This clonotype has at least ten counts. The rearrangement links TRBV6-1 to TRBJ1-4, with 8 nucleotides matching TRBD1. The germline CDR1 and CDR2 sequences are MNHNS and SASEGT. The CDR3 totals 13 residues. Trimming took 6 bases from V and 8 from J; bases not matched to a gene: 5. CDR3 residues: CASRRRDREKLFF. CDR3 bases: TGTGCCAGCAGGCGTCGGGACAGGGAAAAACTGTTTTTT.

The sample holds many counts of this clonotype. The chain joins TRBV4-1 to TRBJ2-4, with D possibly being TRBD2 (6 bases). CDR1 is MGHRA and CDR2 is YSYEKL in the germline V gene. This CDR3 is 14 amino acids long. Trimming took off 1 base at V and 8 bases at J, with 12 bases between the two ends. CDR3 amino acids: CASSQVTGGDIQYF. DNA of the CDR3: TGCGCCAGCAGCCAAGTTACCGGGGGAGACATTCAGTACTTC.

This chain uses TRBV6-1 with TRBJ1-5; no definite D call. This CDR3 is 12 amino acids long. CDR1 and CDR2 (germline): MNHNS, SASEGT. V lost 11 bases, J lost 6 bases, and 14 bases lay in between. CDR3: CAVSESTQPQHF. CDR3 nucleotide sequence: TGTGCCGTCAGTGAGTCCACTCAGCCCCAGCATTTT.

Turning to this clonotype: Being one base from a much bigger clone, this may be a read error. The chain uses TRBV6-1 and TRBJ2-1; no clear D gene. The V gene lost 8 bases and the J gene lost 5 bases, with 7 bases spanning the gap. The V gene's germline CDR1 is MNHNS and CDR2 SASEGT. The length of the CDR3 is 11 residues. For the CDR3, the DNA is TGTGCCAGCGGGCCCCACAATGAGCAGTTCTTC. It is translated as CASGPHNEQFF.

This clonotype came up many times. The CDR3 spells CASSRDSRNQPQHF. DNA for the CDR3: TGTGCCAGCAGCCGGGACAGCCGCAATCAGCCCCAGCATTTT. This chain uses TRBV6-1 with TRBJ1-5; 7 nucleotides match TRBD1. After removal of 6 bases from V and 2 bases from J, the junction contained 4 bases not matched to a gene. Germline CDR1 MNHNS, CDR2 SASEGT. The CDR3 runs 14 residues.

This clonotype was picked up many times. The chain couples TRBV19 to TRBJ2-3, with TRBD1 as a possible D gene (5 bases). Germline CDR1 reads LNHDA; CDR2 reads SQIVND (reference sequence). The CDR3 consists of 14 residues. V was shortened by 6 bases and J by 1 base, with 11 bases between the two germline ends. The DNA for the CDR3 is TGTGCCAGTAGCCGGTGGGGCGGCACAGATACGCAGTATTTT. Encoded protein: CASSRWGGTDTQYF.

This clonotype showed up many times. The chain has TRBV28 and TRBJ1-6; D unclear. Germline V gives CDR1 MDHEN, CDR2 SYDVKM. Trimming pared 8 bases from V and 13 bases from J, leaving 9 bases between. The CDR3 has 10 residues. CDR3: CASGPTPLHF. The DNA of the CDR3 is TGTGCCAGCGGTCCCACCCCCCTCCACTTT.

Only a few counts were recorded for this clonotype. This rearrangement joins TRBV5-4 to TRBJ2-4; TRBD2 matches 10 bases. Germline V gene lookup returns CDR1 SGHNT and CDR2 YYREEE (reference sequence). The J segment lost 0 bases and the V segment lost 4 bases, leaving 16 bases of the junction unmatched. This CDR3 has 20 residues. CDR3 in amino acids: CASSVTRTSGGTLAKNIQYF. The CDR3 coding sequence is TGTGCCAGCAGCGTGACTCGGACTAGCGGCGGAACCCTAGCCAAAAACATTCAGTACTTC.